This TCR beta chain was sequenced in a study of cytomegalovirus exposure and HLA in healthy donors. At the level of the study: The Caucasian-associated ancestry cluster contained about 80% of the approximately 390 genotyped donors.

Study-wide results and caveats: Highly shared sequence variants in one cluster were likely a sequencing artifact. Donors were assumed by presence/absence analyses to have roughly uniform sequencing depth. Clonal expansion was found to be greater in HLA-associated TCR beta chains than in equally common others in a later analysis.

Germline V CDR1 and CDR2: SGHRS, YFSETQ. V trimming: 2 bases; J trimming: 0 bases; junction bases outside the gene matches: 3. There are 15 residues in the CDR3. In its sample, this clone was seen once. Its target is unknown. The PCR employed 60 Vbeta primers together with 13 Jbeta primers. Generated by immunoSEQ multiplex PCR, the TCRdb table keeps only in-frame clones and is missing some. This sample has under 200,000 clones, with roughly 84% found just once. The sequenced sample consisted of PBMCs. The chain is built from TRBV5-1 and TRBJ2-3, with TRBD2 matching 7 bases. The receptor comes from a boy aged 2 to 10 in good health and CMV-seronegative. Here the CDR3 reads CASSFAGVSTDTQYF. As DNA, the CDR3 is TGCGCCAGCAGCTTTGCGGGAGTCAGCACAGATACGCAGTATTTT.